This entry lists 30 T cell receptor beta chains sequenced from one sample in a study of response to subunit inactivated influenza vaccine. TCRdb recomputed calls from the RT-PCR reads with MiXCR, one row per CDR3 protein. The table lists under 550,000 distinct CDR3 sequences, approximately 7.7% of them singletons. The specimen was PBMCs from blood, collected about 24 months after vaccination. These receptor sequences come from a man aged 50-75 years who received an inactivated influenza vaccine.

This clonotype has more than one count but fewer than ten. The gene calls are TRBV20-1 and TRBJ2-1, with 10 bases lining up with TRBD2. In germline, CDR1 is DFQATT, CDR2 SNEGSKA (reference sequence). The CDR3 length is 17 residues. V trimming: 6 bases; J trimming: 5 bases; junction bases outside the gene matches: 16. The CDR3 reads CSAEQILQRGGHNEQFF. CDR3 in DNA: TGCAGTGCCGAACAAATCCTTCAGCGGGGGGGCCACAATGAGCAGTTCTTC.

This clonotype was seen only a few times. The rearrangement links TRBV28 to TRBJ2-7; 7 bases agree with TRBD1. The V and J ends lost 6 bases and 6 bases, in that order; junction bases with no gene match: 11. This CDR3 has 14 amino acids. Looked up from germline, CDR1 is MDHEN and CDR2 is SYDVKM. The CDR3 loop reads CASRRQGGIVEQYF. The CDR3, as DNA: TGTGCCAGCAGGCGACAGGGTGGGATTGTCGAGCAGTACTTC.

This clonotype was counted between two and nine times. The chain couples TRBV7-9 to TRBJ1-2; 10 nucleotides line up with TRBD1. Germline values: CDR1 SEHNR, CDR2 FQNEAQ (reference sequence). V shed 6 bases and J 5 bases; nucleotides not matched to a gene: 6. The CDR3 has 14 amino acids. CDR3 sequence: CASRGPGQGYGYTF. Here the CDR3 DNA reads TGTGCCAGCAGAGGTCCGGGACAGGGGTATGGCTACACCTTC.

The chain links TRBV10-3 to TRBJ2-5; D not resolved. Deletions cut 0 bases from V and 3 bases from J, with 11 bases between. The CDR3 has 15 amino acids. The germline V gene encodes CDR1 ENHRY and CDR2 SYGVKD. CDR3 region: CAISESGGGKETQYF. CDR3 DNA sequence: TGTGCCATCAGTGAGTCGGGTGGCGGAAAAGAGACCCAGTACTTC.

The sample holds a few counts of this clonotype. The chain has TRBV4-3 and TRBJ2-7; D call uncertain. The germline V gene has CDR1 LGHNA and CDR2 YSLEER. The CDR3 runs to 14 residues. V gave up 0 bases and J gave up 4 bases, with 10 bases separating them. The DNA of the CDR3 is TGCGCCAGCAGCCAAGATGTTATAGTATACGAGCAGTACTTC. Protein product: CASSQDVIVYEQYF.

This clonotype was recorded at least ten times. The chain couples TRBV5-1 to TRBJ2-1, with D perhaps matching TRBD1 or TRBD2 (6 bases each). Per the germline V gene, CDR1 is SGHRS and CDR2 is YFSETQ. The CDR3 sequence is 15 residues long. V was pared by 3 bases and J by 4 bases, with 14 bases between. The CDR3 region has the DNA TGCGCCAGCAGCTCCCGAGGGGGGCGTTACAATGAGCAGTTCTTC. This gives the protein CASSSRGGRYNEQFF.

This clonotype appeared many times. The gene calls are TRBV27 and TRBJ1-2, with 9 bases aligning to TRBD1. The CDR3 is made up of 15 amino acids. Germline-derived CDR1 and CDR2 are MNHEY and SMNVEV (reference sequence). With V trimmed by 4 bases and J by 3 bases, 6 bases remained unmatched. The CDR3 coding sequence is TGTGCCAGCAGTTATGCGACAGGGGGGCACTATGGCTACACCTTC. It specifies CASSYATGGHYGYTF.

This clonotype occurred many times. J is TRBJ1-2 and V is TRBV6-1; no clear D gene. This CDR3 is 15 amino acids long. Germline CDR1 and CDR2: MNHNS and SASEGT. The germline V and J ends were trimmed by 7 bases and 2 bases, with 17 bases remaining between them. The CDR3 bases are TGTGCCAGCAATCCCGGGCTGACCGTGAACTATGGCTACACCTTC. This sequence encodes CASNPGLTVNYGYTF.

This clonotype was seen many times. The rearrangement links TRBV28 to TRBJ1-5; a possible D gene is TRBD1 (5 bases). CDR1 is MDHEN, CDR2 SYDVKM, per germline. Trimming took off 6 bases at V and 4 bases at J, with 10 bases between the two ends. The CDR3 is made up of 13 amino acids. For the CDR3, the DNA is TGTGCCAGCAGGACACAGGAAAATCAGCCCCAGCATTTT. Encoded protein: CASRTQENQPQHF. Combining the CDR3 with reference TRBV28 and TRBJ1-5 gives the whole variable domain DVKVTQSSRYLVKRTGEKVFLECVQDMDHENMFWYRQDPGLGLRLIYFSYDVKMKEKGDIPEGYSVSREKKERFSLILESASTNQTSMYLCASRTQENQPQHFGDGTRLSIL.

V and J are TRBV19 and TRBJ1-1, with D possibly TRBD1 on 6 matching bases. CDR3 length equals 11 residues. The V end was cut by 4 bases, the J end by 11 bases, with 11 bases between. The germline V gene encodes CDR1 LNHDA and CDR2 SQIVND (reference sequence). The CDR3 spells CASSTRQVAFF. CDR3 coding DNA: TGTGCCAGTAGTACGAGACAGGTGGCTTTCTTT.

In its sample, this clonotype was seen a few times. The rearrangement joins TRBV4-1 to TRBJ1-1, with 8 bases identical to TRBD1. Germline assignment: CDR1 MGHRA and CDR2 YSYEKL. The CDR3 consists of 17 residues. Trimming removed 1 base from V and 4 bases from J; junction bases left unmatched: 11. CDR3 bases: TGCGCCAGCAGCCAAGTAGTGTGGGACAGGAAGGGCACTGAAGCTTTCTTT. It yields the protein CASSQVVWDRKGTEAFF.

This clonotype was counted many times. The CDR3 DNA reads TGTGCCAGCAGTTTAAAGGCCTATAATTCACCCCTCCACTTT. Translated: CASSLKAYNSPLHF. The rearrangement links TRBV27 to TRBJ1-6; D not resolved. CDR1 MNHEY and CDR2 SMNVEV come from the germline V gene (reference sequence). V lost 2 bases to trimming and J lost 2 bases, with 4 bases between them. The CDR3 sequence is 14 residues long.

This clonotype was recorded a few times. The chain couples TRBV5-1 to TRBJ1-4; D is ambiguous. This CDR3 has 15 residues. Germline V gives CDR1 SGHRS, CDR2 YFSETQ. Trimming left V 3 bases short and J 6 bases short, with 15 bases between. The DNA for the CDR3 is TGCGCCAGCAGCTCCGGTGGAGGGATCGATGAAAAACTGTTTTTT. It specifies CASSSGGGIDEKLFF.

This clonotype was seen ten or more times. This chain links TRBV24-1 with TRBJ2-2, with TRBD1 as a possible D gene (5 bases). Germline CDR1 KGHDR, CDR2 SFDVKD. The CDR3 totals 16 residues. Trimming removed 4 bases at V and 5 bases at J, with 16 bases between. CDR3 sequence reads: CATSDPGHHETGELFF. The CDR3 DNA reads TGTGCCACCAGTGACCCTGGACACCATGAAACCGGGGAGCTGTTTTTT.

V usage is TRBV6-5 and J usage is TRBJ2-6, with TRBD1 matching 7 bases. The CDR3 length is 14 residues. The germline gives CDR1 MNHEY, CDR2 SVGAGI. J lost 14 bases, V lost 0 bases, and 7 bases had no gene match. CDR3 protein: CASSYSRQGHLLTF. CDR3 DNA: TGTGCCAGCAGTTACTCGAGACAGGGACACCTCCTGACTTTC.

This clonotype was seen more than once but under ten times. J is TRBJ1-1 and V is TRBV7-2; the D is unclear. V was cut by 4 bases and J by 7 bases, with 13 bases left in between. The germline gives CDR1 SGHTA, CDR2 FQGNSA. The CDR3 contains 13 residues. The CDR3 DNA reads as TGTGCCAGCAGCTCGCCCCGTTGGGGTGAAGCTTTCTTT. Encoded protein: CASSSPRWGEAFF.

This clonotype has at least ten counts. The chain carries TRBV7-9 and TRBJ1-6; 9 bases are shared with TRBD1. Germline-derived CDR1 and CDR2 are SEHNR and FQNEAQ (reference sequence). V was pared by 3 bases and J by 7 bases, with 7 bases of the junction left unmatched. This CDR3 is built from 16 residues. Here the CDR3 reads CASSFSSGQGNSPLHF. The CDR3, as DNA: TGTGCCAGCAGCTTCTCATCGGGACAGGGCAATTCACCCCTCCACTTT.

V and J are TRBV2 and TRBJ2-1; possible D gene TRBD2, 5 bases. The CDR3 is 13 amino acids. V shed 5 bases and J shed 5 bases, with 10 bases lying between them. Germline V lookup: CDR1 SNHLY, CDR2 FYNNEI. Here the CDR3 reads CASSYGLNNEQFF. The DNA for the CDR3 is TGTGCCAGCAGTTATGGACTTAACAATGAGCAGTTCTTC.

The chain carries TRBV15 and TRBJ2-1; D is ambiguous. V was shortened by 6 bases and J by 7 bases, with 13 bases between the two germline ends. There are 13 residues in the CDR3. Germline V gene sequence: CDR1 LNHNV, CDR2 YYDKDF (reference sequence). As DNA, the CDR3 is TGTGCCACCAGAAAGGTGGGTAGGAATGAGCAGTTCTTC. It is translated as CATRKVGRNEQFF.

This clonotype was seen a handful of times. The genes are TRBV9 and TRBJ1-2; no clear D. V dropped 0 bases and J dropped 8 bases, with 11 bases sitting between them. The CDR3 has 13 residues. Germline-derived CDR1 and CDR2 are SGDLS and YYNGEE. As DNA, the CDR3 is TGTGCCAGCAGCGTAGGCCCAGATGAGGGCTACACCTTC. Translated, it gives CASSVGPDEGYTF.

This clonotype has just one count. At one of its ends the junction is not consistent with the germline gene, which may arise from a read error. CDR3 nucleotides: TGTGCCAGCAGCCAGCAAAACAGGGGGGTGGAGCAGGACTTC. It yields the protein CASSQQNRGVEQDF. The chain combines TRBV3-1 with TRBJ2-7; the match to TRBD1 covers 8 bases. CDR3 length: 14 amino acids. Germline V gene data show CDR1 as LGHDT and CDR2 as YNNKEL (reference sequence).

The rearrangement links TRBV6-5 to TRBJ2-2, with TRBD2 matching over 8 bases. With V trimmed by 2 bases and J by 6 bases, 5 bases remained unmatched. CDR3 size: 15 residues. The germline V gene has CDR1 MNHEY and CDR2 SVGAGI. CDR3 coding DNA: TGTGCCAGCAGTTACAGGACTAGCTGGGCCGGGGAGCTGTTTTTT. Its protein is CASSYRTSWAGELFF.

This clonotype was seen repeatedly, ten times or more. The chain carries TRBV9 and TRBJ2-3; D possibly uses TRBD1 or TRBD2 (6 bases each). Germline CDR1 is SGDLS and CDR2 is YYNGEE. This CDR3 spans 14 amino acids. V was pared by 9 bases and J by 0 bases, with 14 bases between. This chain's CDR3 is CATGGGSSTDTQYF. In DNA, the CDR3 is TGTGCCACCGGAGGGGGGTCTAGCACAGATACGCAGTATTTT.

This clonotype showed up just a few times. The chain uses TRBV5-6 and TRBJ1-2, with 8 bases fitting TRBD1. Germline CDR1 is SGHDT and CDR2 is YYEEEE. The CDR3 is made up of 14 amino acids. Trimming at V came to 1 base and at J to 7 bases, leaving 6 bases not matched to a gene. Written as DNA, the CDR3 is TGTGCCAGCAGCTTGATAGACAGGGGCCTTGGCTACACCTTC. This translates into CASSLIDRGLGYTF.

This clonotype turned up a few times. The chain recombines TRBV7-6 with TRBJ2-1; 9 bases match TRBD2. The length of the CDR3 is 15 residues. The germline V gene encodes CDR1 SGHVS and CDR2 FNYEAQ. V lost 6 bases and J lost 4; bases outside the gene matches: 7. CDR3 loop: CASRKGGGAYNEQFF. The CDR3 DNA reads TGTGCCAGCAGGAAAGGCGGGGGGGCTTACAATGAGCAGTTCTTC.

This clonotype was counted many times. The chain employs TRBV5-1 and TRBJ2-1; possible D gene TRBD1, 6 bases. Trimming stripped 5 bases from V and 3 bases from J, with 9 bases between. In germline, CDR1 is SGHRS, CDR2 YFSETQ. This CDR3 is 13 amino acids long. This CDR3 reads CASRGTFYNEQFF. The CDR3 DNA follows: TGCGCCAGCAGAGGGACATTCTACAATGAGCAGTTCTTC.

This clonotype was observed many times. The chain's CDR3 is CASSLSGQGNQPQHF. The CDR3 DNA sequence: TGCGCCAGCAGCTTATCGGGACAGGGAAATCAGCCCCAGCATTTT. The gene calls are TRBV5-1 and TRBJ1-5, with 9 bases that match TRBD1. The J segment lost 4 bases and the V segment lost 2 bases, leaving 4 bases of the junction unmatched. Per the germline V gene, CDR1 is SGHRS and CDR2 is YFSETQ. The CDR3 contains 15 residues.

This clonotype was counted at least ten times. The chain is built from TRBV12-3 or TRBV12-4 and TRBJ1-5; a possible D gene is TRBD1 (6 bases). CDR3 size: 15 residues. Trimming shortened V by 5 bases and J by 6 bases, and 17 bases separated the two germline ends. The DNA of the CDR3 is TGTGCCAGCAGTGGACTATCCAGGGGTTCTCAGCCCCAGCATTTT. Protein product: CASSGLSRGSQPQHF.

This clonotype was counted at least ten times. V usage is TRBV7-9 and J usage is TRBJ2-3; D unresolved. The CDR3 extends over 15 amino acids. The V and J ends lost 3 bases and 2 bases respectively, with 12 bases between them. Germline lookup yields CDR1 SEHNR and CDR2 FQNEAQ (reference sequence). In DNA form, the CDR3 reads TGTGCCAGCAGCTTCAAAACGACTCTCACAGATACGCAGTATTTT. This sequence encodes CASSFKTTLTDTQYF.

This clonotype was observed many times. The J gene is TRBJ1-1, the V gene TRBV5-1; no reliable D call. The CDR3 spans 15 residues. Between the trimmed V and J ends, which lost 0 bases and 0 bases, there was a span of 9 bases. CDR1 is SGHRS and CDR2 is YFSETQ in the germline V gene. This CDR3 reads CASSLDVSMNTEAFF. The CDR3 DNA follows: TGCGCCAGCAGCTTGGATGTCAGCATGAACACTGAAGCTTTCTTT. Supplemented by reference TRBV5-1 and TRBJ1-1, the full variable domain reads KAGVTQTPRYLIKTRGQQVTLSCSPISGHRSVSWYQQTPGQGLQFLFEYFSETQRNKGNFPGRFSGRQFSNSRSEMNVSTLELGDSALYLCASSLDVSMNTEAFFGQGTRLTVV.